This T cell receptor (beta chain) was sequenced in a study of PD-1 blockade in mismatch repair-deficient tumors. Points on this clone: Its antigen is as yet unknown.

Produced via immunoSEQ multiplex PCR; TCRdb's table is partial and in-frame only. The sample has about 9,100 clones; 85% to 90% are singletons. Study-level points and caveats: Tumor-resident clones, often undetectable pretreatment in blood, expanded then contracted after pembrolizumab.

All patients were mismatch repair deficient, assessed by either PCR or immunohistochemistry. A few pembrolizumab responders had their TCRs sequenced. Germline CDR1 SEHNR, CDR2 FQNEAQ (reference sequence). The CDR3 has 15 amino acids. V shed 2 bases and J 5 bases; nucleotides not matched to a gene: 4. The chain recombines TRBV7-9 with TRBJ2-1, with 9 bases that match TRBD2. Sequences were derived from PBMCs, sampled approximately 48 weeks after starting pembrolizumab. The clonotype comes from an adult with mismatch repair-deficient cancer. This chain's CDR3 is CASSLWTSVNNEQFF. The CDR3, as DNA: TGTGCCAGCAGCTTATGGACTAGCGTTAACAATGAGCAGTTCTTC.